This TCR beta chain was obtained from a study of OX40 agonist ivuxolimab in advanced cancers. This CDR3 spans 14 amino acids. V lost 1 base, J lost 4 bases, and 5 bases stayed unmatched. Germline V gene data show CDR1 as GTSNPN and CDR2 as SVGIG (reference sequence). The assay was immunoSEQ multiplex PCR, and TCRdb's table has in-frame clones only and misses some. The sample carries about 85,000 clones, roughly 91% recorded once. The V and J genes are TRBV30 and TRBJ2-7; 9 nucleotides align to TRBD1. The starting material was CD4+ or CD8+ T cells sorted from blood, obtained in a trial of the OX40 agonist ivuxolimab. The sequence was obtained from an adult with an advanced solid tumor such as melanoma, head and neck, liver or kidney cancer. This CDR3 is CAWSAGTGKYEQYF. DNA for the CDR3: TGTGCCTGGAGTGCCGGGACAGGGAAATACGAGCAGTACTTC. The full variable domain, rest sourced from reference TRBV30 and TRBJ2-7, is SQTIHQWPATLVQPVGSPLSLECTVEGTSNPNLYWYRQAAGRGLQLLFYSVGIGQISSEVPQNLSASRPQDRQFILSSKKLLLSDSGFYLCAWSAGTGKYEQYFGPGTRLTVT.